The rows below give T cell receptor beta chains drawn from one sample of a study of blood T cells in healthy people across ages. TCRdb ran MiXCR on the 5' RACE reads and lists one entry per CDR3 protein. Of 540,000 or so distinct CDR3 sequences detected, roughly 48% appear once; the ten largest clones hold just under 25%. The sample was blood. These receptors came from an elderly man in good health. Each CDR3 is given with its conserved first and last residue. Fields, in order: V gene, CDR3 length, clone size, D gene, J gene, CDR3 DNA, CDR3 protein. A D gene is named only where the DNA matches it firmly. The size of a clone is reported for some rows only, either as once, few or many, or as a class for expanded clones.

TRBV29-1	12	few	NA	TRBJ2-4	TGCAGCGTTGAACGGGGCAAAAACATTCAGTACTTC	CSVERGKNIQYF
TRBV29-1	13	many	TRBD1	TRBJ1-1	TGCAGCGTTAGACAGGGGGGGAACACTGAAGCTTTCTTT	CSVRQGGNTEAFF
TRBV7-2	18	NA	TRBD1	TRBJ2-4	TGTGCCAGCAGCTTAGTATCGGCAGGGGGATTGTCAAAAAACATTCAGTACTTC	CASSLVSAGGLSKNIQYF
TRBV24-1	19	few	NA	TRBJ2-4	TGTGCCACCAGTGATGAACGGGACTCAGGTGGCCGTGACAAAAACATTCAGTACTTC	CATSDERDSGGRDKNIQYF
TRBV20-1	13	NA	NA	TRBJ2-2	TGCAGTGCTAAATATGAGGGCACCGGGGAGCTGTTTTTT	CSAKYEGTGELFF
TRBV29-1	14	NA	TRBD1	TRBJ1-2	TGCAGCGTTAGCGGGACAGGGGGCGTCTATGGCTACACCTTC	CSVSGTGGVYGYTF
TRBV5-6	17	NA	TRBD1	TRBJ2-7	TGTGCCAGCAGCCGTCCCGGGACAGGGGTAGCCTACAATGAGCAGTACTTC	CASSRPGTGVAYNEQYF
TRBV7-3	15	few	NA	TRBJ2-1	TGTGCCAGCAGCGGTAACCCGACAGTATACAATGAGCAGTTCTTC	CASSGNPTVYNEQFF
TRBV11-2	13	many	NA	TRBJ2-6	TGTGCCAGCTCCACTTCTGGGGCCAACGTCCTGACTTTC	CASSTSGANVLTF
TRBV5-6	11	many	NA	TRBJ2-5	TGTGCCAGCAGTTTCCGGGAGACCCAGTACTTC	CASSFRETQYF
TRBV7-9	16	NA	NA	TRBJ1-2	TGTGCCAGCAGCTTGCAGCAGGTGTTGAGCAACTATGGCTACACCTTC	CASSLQQVLSNYGYTF
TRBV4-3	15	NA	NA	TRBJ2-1	TGCGCCAGCAGCCAAGATGCGGGACACTACAATGAGCAGTTCTTC	CASSQDAGHYNEQFF
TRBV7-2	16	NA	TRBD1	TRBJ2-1	TGTGCCAGCAGCTTCATTCGGACAGGGCTATCGAATGAGCAGTTCTTC	CASSFIRTGLSNEQFF
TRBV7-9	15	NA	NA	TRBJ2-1	TGTGCCAGCAGCCCCACCGGAAGTGTCGTCAATGAGCAGTTCTTC	CASSPTGSVVNEQFF
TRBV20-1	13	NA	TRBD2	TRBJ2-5	TGCAGTGCTAGACCGAGCGGGAGAGAGACCCAGTACTTC	CSARPSGRETQYF
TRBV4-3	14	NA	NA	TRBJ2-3	TGCGCCAGCAGTCAAGAGGGCAGCATGGGTACGCAGTATTTT	CASSQEGSMGTQYF
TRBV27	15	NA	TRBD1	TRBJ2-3	TGTGCCAGCAGTCGCCCCGGGACAGAAACAGATACGCAGTATTTT	CASSRPGTETDTQYF
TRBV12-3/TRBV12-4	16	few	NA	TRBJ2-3	TGTGCCAGCAGTTTCTTCTCTGTGGGCGGCACAGATACGCAGTATTTT	CASSFFSVGGTDTQYF